This T cell receptor beta chain was found in a study of siplizumab effects on memory and regulatory T cells. Notes on the study in general: Versus over 25% in controls, the mappable alloreactive CD4+ clones averaged roughly 69% Treg-derived with siplizumab.

Concerning this clone: Its target is not known.

Germline assignment: CDR1 KGHSH and CDR2 LQKENI. CDR3 length: 14 residues. V lost 3 bases and J lost 6, with 12 bases in between. Sequencing was performed with immunoSEQ multiplex PCR; in TCRdb, only in-frame clones are kept and a portion is missing. The data contain around 100,000 clones, around 93% of them seen just once; the ten biggest clones take up approximately 1.4%. This clonotype was sampled from a human donor in good health. Sequenced sample: non-Treg CD4+ T cells sorted from blood. The rearrangement links TRBV18 to TRBJ2-1; D is ambiguous. In DNA, the CDR3 is TGTGCCAGCTCACCTCAAGCGATTGGCAATGAGCAGTTCTTC. Protein product: CASSPQAIGNEQFF.